The rows below give T cell receptor beta chains drawn from one sample of a study of blood T cell repertoires in COVID-19. TCRdb keeps only in-frame clones here, not all; method: immunoSEQ multiplex PCR. This table holds 250,000 to 350,000 clones, roughly 88% found once. The sequencing input was peripheral blood. These receptors were collected from a human donor with COVID-19, enrolled during active disease. The donor label of this sample is uncertain. Each CDR3 is given with its conserved first and last residue. The D gene is left open where the match is weak. The size field is filled for only some rows; it gives once, few, many or a size class.

V gene,J gene,D gene,clone size,CDR3 protein,CDR3 DNA
TRBV4-1,TRBJ1-1,TRBD1,-,CASSLRDSRNTEAFF,TGCGCCAGCAGCCTCCGGGACAGTAGGAACACTGAAGCTTTCTTT
TRBV30,TRBJ1-3,-,-,CAWALGGSGNTIYF,TGTGCCTGGGCCTTGGGGGGCTCTGGAAACACCATATATTTT
TRBV7-9,TRBJ2-5,TRBD1,few,CASSLAGRQGVQETQYF,TGTGCCAGCAGCTTAGCCGGGCGACAGGGAGTCCAAGAGACCCAGTACTTC
TRBV5-1,TRBJ1-2,-,-,CASSLAARVEGGYTF,TGCGCCAGCAGCTTGGCCGCCAGGGTGGAAGGCGGCTACACCTTC
TRBV2,TRBJ2-3,-,-,CASSGRLVADTQYF,TGTGCCAGCAGTGGTCGGCTAGTAGCAGATACGCAGTATTTT
TRBV7-2,TRBJ2-7,TRBD2,-,CASSLAGGRYEQYF,TGTGCCAGCAGCTTGGCGGGCGGGAGGTACGAGCAGTACTTC
TRBV30,TRBJ1-5,-,-,CAWSPPLAAQPQHF,TGTGCCTGGAGCCCCCCCCTCGCGGCGCAGCCCCAGCATTTT
TRBV19,TRBJ1-2,-,-,CASTAEQGSDYGYTF,TGTGCCAGTACCGCCGAACAGGGTAGTGACTATGGCTACACCTTC
TRBV10-1,TRBJ1-6,-,once,CASSEARDANSPLHF,TGCGCCAGCAGTGAGGCCAGGGATGCGAATTCACCCCTCCACTTT
TRBV6-5,TRBJ1-6,TRBD1,-,CASSLVTGDSPLHF,TGTGCCAGCAGTTTGGTGACAGGGGATTCACCCCTCCACTTT
TRBV29-1,TRBJ1-2,-,once,CSGRDAANYGYTF,TGCAGCGGGAGGGACGCCGCTAACTATGGCTACACCTTC
TRBV28,TRBJ1-5,TRBD1,few,CASRGTGTGRDQPQHF,TGTGCCAGCAGGGGAACCGGGACAGGGCGCGATCAGCCCCAGCATTTT
TRBV19,TRBJ1-1,-,-,CASSVTREGTEAFF,TGTGCCAGTAGTGTGACGCGCGAGGGCACTGAAGCTTTCTTT
TRBV5-1,TRBJ2-7,TRBD1,few,CASSLWLDRGTYEQYF,TGCGCCAGCAGCCTGTGGCTGGACAGGGGGACCTACGAGCAGTACTTC
TRBV10-3,TRBJ1-5,TRBD1,few,CAIGRDSTSQPQHF,TGTGCCATCGGCCGGGACAGCACATCTCAGCCCCAGCATTTT
TRBV5-1,TRBJ1-2,TRBD1,-,CASSPGQGYGYTF,TGCGCCAGCAGCCCAGGACAGGGCTATGGCTACACCTTC
TRBV5-1,TRBJ2-7,-,-,CASKRDYEQYF,TGCGCCAGCAAGCGCGATTACGAGCAGTACTTC
TRBV9,TRBJ1-1,TRBD1,-,CASSVHQGDTEAFF,TGTGCCAGCAGCGTACACCAGGGGGACACTGAAGCTTTCTTT